The sequence of this T cell receptor beta chain was determined in a study of control samples from healthy donors and cancer patients. Between the trimmed V and J ends, which lost 4 bases and 1 base, there was a span of 12 bases. Germline loops: CDR1 KGHDR, CDR2 SFDVKD. CDR3 length equals 15 residues. This table comes from immunoSEQ multiplex PCR, and its TCRdb copy is limited to in-frame clones, with some not included. The sample includes tens of thousands of clones, 79% seen only once; the top ten take less than 25%. A few counts support this clone. Sequencing was performed on PBMCs. The sequence came from a man aged 55 to 69 with head and neck cancer. The chain couples TRBV24-1 to TRBJ1-1; tentative D call: TRBD1 (5 bases). The CDR3: CATSDGTTGNTEAFF. As DNA, the CDR3 is TGTGCCACCAGTGACGGCACCACAGGGAACACTGAAGCTTTCTTT.